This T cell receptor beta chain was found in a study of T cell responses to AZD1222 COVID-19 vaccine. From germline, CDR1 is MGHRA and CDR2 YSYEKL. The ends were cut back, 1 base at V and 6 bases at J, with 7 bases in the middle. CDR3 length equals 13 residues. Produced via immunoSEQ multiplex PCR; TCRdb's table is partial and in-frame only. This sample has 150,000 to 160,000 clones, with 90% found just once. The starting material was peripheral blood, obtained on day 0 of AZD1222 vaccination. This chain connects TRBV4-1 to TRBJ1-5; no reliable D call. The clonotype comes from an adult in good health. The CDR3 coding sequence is TGCGCCAGCAGCCAAGTCCTGAGTCAGCCCCAGCATTTT. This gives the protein CASSQVLSQPQHF.